These T cell receptor beta chains were read from a single sample in a study of human T cells and chemical hapten exposure. TCRdb used MiXCR to reprocess the RACE reads, holding one entry per CDR3 protein. Of approximately 340,000 distinct CDR3 sequences in the sample, about 7% were seen once. The source was whole blood, collected in connection with sensitization to the hapten diphenylcyclopropenone (DPC). The receptors were sampled from a woman aged 18-35 years with alopecia areata. Some clones in this sample may be carry-over from other donors' samples. CDR3s include the opening cysteine and the closing phenylalanine or tryptophan. Each record gives: V gene, clone size, J gene, D gene, CDR3 length, CDR3 protein, CDR3 DNA. A D gene is named only where the DNA matches it firmly. Some rows have no size entry. The others give once, few or many, or a class for an expanded clone.

TRBV5-1	few	TRBJ1-4	TRBD1	13	CASSTGQGEKLFF	TGCGCCAGCAGCACCGGACAGGGCGAAAAACTGTTTTTT
TRBV5-1	few	TRBJ2-1	-	18	CASSLIAGALSSYNEQFF	TGCGCCAGCAGCTTGATTGCGGGGGCCCTCAGCTCCTACAATGAGCAGTTCTTC
TRBV4-3	many	TRBJ2-1	TRBD1	16	CASSQAAETGGNEQFF	TGCGCCAGCAGCCAAGCAGCCGAGACAGGGGGCAATGAGCAGTTCTTC
TRBV6-2/TRBV6-3	few	TRBJ2-5	-	17	CASSPRIPGPLQETQYF	TGTGCCAGCAGCCCGAGGATACCGGGACCACTCCAAGAGACCCAGTACTTC
TRBV20-1	-	TRBJ2-2	-	15	CSAKTGIGDTGELFF	TGCAGTGCAAAGACAGGAATTGGGGACACCGGGGAGCTGTTTTTT
TRBV3-1	-	TRBJ1-5	-	13	CASSQITEQPQHF	TGTGCCAGCAGCCAAATTACCGAACAGCCCCAGCATTTT
TRBV9	few	TRBJ2-7	-	16	CASSVALGGETYEQYF	TGTGCCAGCAGCGTAGCGCTCGGGGGAGAGACCTACGAGCAGTACTTC
TRBV2	few	TRBJ2-3	-	14	CASSELLGSNTQYF	TGTGCCAGCAGTGAATTGTTGGGCTCGAATACGCAGTATTTT
TRBV5-1	-	TRBJ1-4	TRBD1	15	CASSLRGTGTEKLFF	TGCGCCAGCAGCTTGAGAGGGACAGGAACTGAAAAACTGTTTTTT
TRBV2	-	TRBJ2-3	TRBD1	15	CASTGRGGTTDTQYF	TGTGCCAGCACCGGGCGAGGGGGCACCACAGATACGCAGTATTTT
TRBV7-2	few	TRBJ2-3	-	16	CASSLRTRTRTDTQYF	TGTGCCAGCAGCTTACGGACCCGGACCCGCACAGATACGCAGTATTTT
TRBV10-3	many	TRBJ2-7	-	14	CAISDNFLYYEQYF	TGTGCCATCAGTGATAACTTCCTTTACTACGAGCAGTACTTC
TRBV4-1	many	TRBJ2-4	-	18	CASSQGGSIQPLMNIQYF	TGCGCCAGCAGCCAAGGGGGTTCCATCCAACCATTGATGAACATTCAGTACTTC
TRBV28	few	TRBJ2-7	TRBD1	16	CASSPDEGQGFGEQYF	TGTGCCAGCAGCCCCGACGAAGGACAGGGATTTGGCGAGCAGTACTTC
TRBV7-8	-	TRBJ1-5	-	13	CASSVRKDQPQHF	TGTGCCAGCAGCGTCCGAAAGGATCAGCCCCAGCATTTT
TRBV7-8	many	TRBJ1-2	-	14	CASTRLGGENGYTF	TGTGCCAGCACCCGTCTGGGTGGGGAGAATGGCTACACCTTC
TRBV5-5	few	TRBJ2-5	-	15	CASSLSGSPQETQYF	TGTGCCAGCAGCTTGTCTGGTAGCCCCCAAGAGACCCAGTACTTC
TRBV9	many	TRBJ1-2	-	15	CASSLQDVRGYGYTF	TGTGCCAGCAGCCTTCAGGACGTGAGGGGGTATGGCTACACCTTC
TRBV6-2/TRBV6-3	few	TRBJ2-3	-	15	CASTPTREFTDTQYF	TGTGCCAGCACTCCCACCAGGGAGTTCACAGATACGCAGTATTTT
TRBV7-2	few	TRBJ1-5	-	12	CASSFYNQPQHF	TGTGCCAGCAGCTTCTACAATCAGCCCCAGCATTTT
TRBV27	-	TRBJ2-2	-	15	CASSSPHNRAAELFF	TGTGCCAGCAGCTCCCCTCACAACAGGGCAGCGGAGCTGTTTTTT
TRBV7-3	-	TRBJ2-6	-	13	CASSPKGTNVLTF	TGTGCCAGCAGCCCGAAGGGGACCAACGTCCTGACTTTC
TRBV5-1	-	TRBJ2-5	TRBD1	15	CASRPGTGSQETQYF	TGCGCCAGCAGGCCCGGGACAGGGAGCCAAGAGACCCAGTACTTC
TRBV20-1	few	TRBJ2-7	-	13	CSAETGVVYEQYF	TGCAGTGCTGAGACAGGTGTAGTCTACGAGCAGTACTTC
TRBV28	-	TRBJ2-5	-	14	CASSSQGLPKTQYF	TGTGCCAGCAGTTCACAGGGTCTTCCGAAGACCCAGTACTTC
TRBV12-3/TRBV12-4	many	TRBJ2-7	-	14	CASSLRGGPYEQYF	TGTGCCAGCAGTTTAAGAGGGGGGCCCTACGAGCAGTACTTC
TRBV5-1	many	TRBJ2-7	-	13	CASSLNRPYEQYF	TGCGCCAGCAGCTTGAACAGGCCTTACGAGCAGTACTTC
TRBV28	medium-sized	TRBJ1-5	-	14	CASSIVDGNQPQHF	TGTGCCAGCAGTATCGTCGATGGCAATCAGCCCCAGCATTTT
TRBV12-3/TRBV12-4	many	TRBJ2-7	-	16	CASSPPRTGSSYEQYF	TGTGCCAGCAGTCCGCCTCGGACTGGGAGCTCCTACGAGCAGTACTTC
TRBV10-3	many	TRBJ2-7	-	15	CAISSSGTLTYEQYF	TGTGCCATCAGCTCTTCGGGGACTCTTACCTACGAGCAGTACTTC
TRBV20-1	-	TRBJ2-2	-	15	CSARDAQGYTGELFF	TGCAGTGCTAGAGATGCACAGGGATACACCGGGGAGCTGTTTTTT
TRBV5-1	many	TRBJ2-1	-	14	CASSLGEVDNEQFF	TGCGCCAGCAGCTTGGGTGAAGTGGACAATGAGCAGTTCTTC
TRBV7-8	few	TRBJ1-5	-	16	CASSLGPAGVRQPQHF	TGTGCCAGCAGCTTAGGGCCCGCAGGGGTAAGGCAGCCCCAGCATTTT
TRBV9	-	TRBJ1-1	-	14	CASSVDRRNTEAFF	TGTGCCAGCAGCGTAGATCGTAGAAACACTGAAGCTTTCTTT
TRBV13	many	TRBJ2-5	TRBD1	16	CASSLADRAREETQYF	TGTGCCAGCAGCTTGGCCGACAGGGCTCGTGAAGAGACCCAGTACTTC
TRBV25-1	many	TRBJ2-3	TRBD2	18	CASSDSGRTSGGTDTQYF	TGTGCCAGCAGTGATTCCGGGCGGACTAGCGGGGGCACAGATACGCAGTATTTT
TRBV4-1	-	TRBJ1-5	TRBD1	16	CASSQAGTGGNQPQHF	TGCGCCAGCAGCCAGGCCGGGACAGGGGGCAATCAGCCCCAGCATTTT
TRBV4-1	-	TRBJ1-2	-	15	CASRNPLRTAYGYTF	TGCGCCAGCAGAAACCCCCTGCGGACAGCTTATGGCTACACCTTC
TRBV7-2	many	TRBJ2-3	TRBD2	15	CASSLMLADADTQYF	TGTGCCAGCAGCTTGATGCTAGCGGACGCAGATACGCAGTATTTT
TRBV27	few	TRBJ1-5	-	16	CASSFFLPRKDQPQHF	TGTGCCAGCAGTTTTTTCCTTCCCAGGAAGGATCAGCCCCAGCATTTT
TRBV20-1	many	TRBJ1-4	TRBD1	14	CSARIQGDGEKLFF	TGCAGTGCTCGTATACAGGGGGATGGAGAAAAACTGTTTTTT
TRBV5-1	few	TRBJ1-2	-	16	CASSLDRGASSRGYTF	TGCGCCAGCAGCTTGGATCGGGGGGCGAGCAGCCGCGGCTACACCTTC
TRBV5-5	few	TRBJ1-4	-	12	CASRGFDEKLFF	TGTGCCAGCAGGGGGTTTGACGAAAAACTGTTTTTT